Listed below are T cell receptor beta chains from one sample, sequenced in a study of metastatic and nonmetastatic thyroid tumors. With MiXCR, TCRdb reprocessed the PCR reads. In the table there are some 25,000 clones, 20% to 25% of which are singletons. The specimen sequenced was blood. These TCRs come from a male donor with papillary thyroid cancer or a benign thyroid nodule (not recorded which). Some clones in this sample may be carry-over from other donors' samples. CDR3s include the opening cysteine and the closing phenylalanine or tryptophan. Each record gives: clone size, D gene, J gene, V gene, CDR3 protein, CDR3 DNA. D genes are given only for firm matches. Rows may omit the clone size; those that give it use once, few, many or a size class.

abundance: many; d_gene: TRBD2; j_gene: TRBJ2-1; v_gene: TRBV19; CDR3aa: CASSGQREGLYNEQFF; CDR3nt: TGTGCCAGTAGTGGTCAGCGGGAGGGCCTCTACAATGAGCAGTTCTTC
abundance: many; d_gene: -; j_gene: TRBJ1-3; v_gene: TRBV9; CDR3aa: CASSVVGIINPGNTIYF; CDR3nt: TGTGCCAGCAGCGTAGTAGGGATAATCAACCCCGGAAACACCATATATTTT
abundance: many; d_gene: TRBD1; j_gene: TRBJ2-5; v_gene: TRBV9; CDR3aa: CASSVAGTGEETQYF; CDR3nt: TGTGCCAGCAGCGTAGCCGGGACAGGGGAAGAGACCCAGTACTTC
abundance: many; d_gene: -; j_gene: TRBJ2-1; v_gene: TRBV19; CDR3aa: CASSIGHNEQFF; CDR3nt: TGTGCCAGTAGTATCGGTCACAATGAGCAGTTCTTC
abundance: many; d_gene: -; j_gene: TRBJ1-3; v_gene: TRBV2; CDR3aa: CASSQTQGSGNTIYF; CDR3nt: TGTGCCAGCAGTCAAACACAGGGCTCTGGAAACACCATATATTTT
abundance: -; d_gene: TRBD2; j_gene: TRBJ2-7; v_gene: TRBV24-1; CDR3aa: CATQSGSSYETYF; CDR3nt: TGTGCCACCCAAAGCGGGAGCTCCTACGAGACGTACTTC
abundance: -; d_gene: -; j_gene: TRBJ1-1; v_gene: TRBV24-1; CDR3aa: CASREAGVSTEAFF; CDR3nt: TGTGCCAGCAGGGAGGCGGGGGTTTCCACTGAGGCTTTCTTT
abundance: few; d_gene: TRBD1; j_gene: TRBJ2-5; v_gene: TRBV7-6; CDR3aa: CASSWGQGRTETQYF; CDR3nt: TGTGCCAGCAGCTGGGGACAGGGCAGGACAGAGACCCAGTACTTC
abundance: many; d_gene: -; j_gene: TRBJ1-1; v_gene: TRBV28; CDR3aa: CASSLTPGDAEAFF; CDR3nt: TGTGCCAGCAGCTTAACCCCAGGGGATGCTGAAGCTTTCTTT
abundance: many; d_gene: TRBD2; j_gene: TRBJ2-5; v_gene: TRBV6-1; CDR3aa: CASSRLAGGPETQYF; CDR3nt: TGTGCCAGCAGTCGACTAGCGGGGGGCCCAGAGACCCAGTACTTC
abundance: many; d_gene: TRBD1; j_gene: TRBJ1-5; v_gene: TRBV6-1; CDR3aa: CASSEVGQGGQPRHF; CDR3nt: TGTGCCAGCAGTGAGGTGGGACAGGGCGGTCAGCCCCGGCATTTT
abundance: many; d_gene: TRBD1; j_gene: TRBJ1-2; v_gene: TRBV4-1; CDR3aa: CASSSSGQGDYGYTF; CDR3nt: TGCGCCAGCAGCTCGTCGGGACAGGGGGACTATGGCTACACCTTC
abundance: many; d_gene: TRBD1; j_gene: TRBJ1-3; v_gene: TRBV29-1; CDR3aa: CSVAGTGGNTIYF; CDR3nt: TGCAGCGTAGCCGGGACAGGGGGAAACACCATATATTTT
abundance: many; d_gene: TRBD2; j_gene: TRBJ2-7; v_gene: TRBV6-1; CDR3aa: CASSLSGTPYEQYF; CDR3nt: TGTGCCAGCAGTTTAAGCGGGACTCCCTACGAGCAGTACTTC
abundance: many; d_gene: -; j_gene: TRBJ2-3; v_gene: TRBV20-1; CDR3aa: CSARWTLASTDTQYF; CDR3nt: TGCAGTGCTAGATGGACTCTTGCTAGCACAGATACGCAGTATTTT
abundance: many; d_gene: -; j_gene: TRBJ2-6; v_gene: TRBV20-1; CDR3aa: CSARTGGGGANVLTF; CDR3nt: TGCAGTGCCAGAACAGGAGGTGGAGGGGCCAACGTCCTGACTTTC
abundance: many; d_gene: TRBD1; j_gene: TRBJ2-1; v_gene: TRBV5-1; CDR3aa: CASSSWDSAPWNEQFF; CDR3nt: TGCGCCAGCAGCTCTTGGGACAGCGCACCTTGGAATGAGCAGTTCTTC
abundance: many; d_gene: TRBD2; j_gene: TRBJ2-5; v_gene: TRBV29-1; CDR3aa: CSVSEGTSGEETQYF; CDR3nt: TGCAGCGTCTCCGAGGGGACTAGCGGGGAAGAGACCCAGTACTTC
abundance: many; d_gene: -; j_gene: TRBJ1-4; v_gene: TRBV7-9; CDR3aa: CASSSDIGKLFF; CDR3nt: TGTGCCAGCAGCTCGGACATAGGAAAACTGTTTTTT
abundance: many; d_gene: TRBD1; j_gene: TRBJ1-1; v_gene: TRBV4-3; CDR3aa: CASSQDAGGTGGTEAFF; CDR3nt: TGCGCCAGCAGCCAAGACGCCGGTGGGACAGGGGGTACTGAAGCTTTCTTT
abundance: many; d_gene: -; j_gene: TRBJ1-2; v_gene: TRBV19; CDR3aa: CASSIVAGDGYTF; CDR3nt: TGTGCCAGTAGTATAGTAGCGGGTGATGGCTACACCTTC
abundance: medium-sized; d_gene: TRBD1; j_gene: TRBJ2-2; v_gene: TRBV19; CDR3aa: CASRRDRVTGELFF; CDR3nt: TGTGCCAGTAGGCGGGACAGGGTGACCGGGGAGCTGTTTTTT
abundance: many; d_gene: -; j_gene: TRBJ2-6; v_gene: TRBV19; CDR3aa: CASSTNLGIGANVLTF; CDR3nt: TGTGCCAGTAGTACCAACCTCGGGATTGGGGCCAACGTCCTGACTTTC
abundance: -; d_gene: -; j_gene: TRBJ2-7; v_gene: TRBV11-2; CDR3aa: CASSLDAGFSGYEQYF; CDR3nt: TGTGCCAGCAGCTTAGATGCGGGCTTTTCGGGCTACGAGCAGTACTTC
abundance: many; d_gene: -; j_gene: TRBJ2-7; v_gene: TRBV5-4; CDR3aa: CASKSRDSGEHYEQYF; CDR3nt: TGTGCCAGCAAATCCAGAGATAGCGGAGAGCACTACGAGCAGTACTTC
abundance: many; d_gene: -; j_gene: TRBJ2-1; v_gene: TRBV7-3; CDR3aa: CASSIDNEQFF; CDR3nt: TGTGCCAGCAGCATAGACAATGAGCAGTTCTTC
abundance: -; d_gene: -; j_gene: TRBJ1-3; v_gene: TRBV11-1; CDR3aa: CASSIGQTPGVSGNTIYF; CDR3nt: TGTGCCAGCAGCATTGGACAGACCCCCGGCGTTTCTGGAAACACCATATATTTT
abundance: many; d_gene: -; j_gene: TRBJ1-1; v_gene: TRBV28; CDR3aa: CASSLKVGTRNTEAFF; CDR3nt: TGTGCCAGCAGTTTAAAGGTAGGGACCAGGAACACTGAAGCTTTCTTT
abundance: -; d_gene: -; j_gene: TRBJ1-1; v_gene: TRBV7-3; CDR3aa: CASSSQQIFF; CDR3nt: TGTGCCAGCAGCTCCCAACAAATTTTCTTT
abundance: many; d_gene: -; j_gene: TRBJ1-1; v_gene: TRBV28; CDR3aa: CASSSGHNTEAFF; CDR3nt: TGTGCCAGCAGTTCCGGCCACAACACTGAAGCTTTCTTT
abundance: many; d_gene: TRBD1; j_gene: TRBJ1-2; v_gene: TRBV11-2; CDR3aa: CASSLVDRGGYTF; CDR3nt: TGTGCCAGCAGCTTAGTCGACAGGGGTGGCTACACCTTC